This T cell receptor (beta chain) appears in the sequencing data of a study of blood T cell repertoires in COVID-19. The wider study: Samples representing acute and convalescent COVID-19 were sourced from the United States, Italy and Spain. The cDNA or gDNA used as material had been derived from T cells, B-cell-depleted T cells, or PBMCs.

CDR3 length equals 14 residues. Germline-derived CDR1 and CDR2 are SGHDN and FVKESK. The V end lost 1 base, the J end lost 4 bases, and 10 bases lay between the germline ends. This clone was detected once. In the source study's methods: Amplifying reference gene primers gave estimates of nucleated cell counts. Generated by immunoSEQ multiplex PCR, the TCRdb table keeps only in-frame clones and is missing some. V and J calls and clone size are those listed in that table; D and trimming were worked out from the DNA. The sample consists of approximately 170,000 clones, 88% of them appearing once. The chain carries TRBV14 and TRBJ1-1; no clear D gene. This sequence was found in a man aged 55 to 70 with acute or convalescent COVID-19. Specimen: peripheral blood. CDR3 amino acids: CASSQGGRATEAFF. CDR3 bases: TGTGCCAGCAGCCAAGGAGGGAGGGCCACTGAAGCTTTCTTT.